A selection of T cell receptor beta chains follows, all from one sample in a study of blood T cell repertoires in COVID-19. The method was immunoSEQ multiplex PCR; TCRdb's version includes in-frame clones alone and lacks a portion of them. The sample gives some 120,000 clones, approximately 82% of which show up once; 7.5% is in the top ten. The specimen sequenced was peripheral blood. The source of these receptors is a man between 65 and 79 years old with active or convalescent COVID-19. The CDR3 runs from the conserved cysteine through the conserved F or W. The order of the fields is V gene, CDR3 protein.

>TRBV27
CASSPWSGTGYEQYF
>TRBV19
CASQGLGTDTQYF
>TRBV5-4
CASSLDVQGAETQYF
>TRBV12-5
CASGLGSGPYGYTF
>TRBV6-2/TRBV6-3
CASSYGLAGVDTQYF
>TRBV11-2
CASSLDKTLAGVVRETQYF
>TRBV11-3
CASSEPGTDTQYF
>TRBV28
CASSLEDHYGYTF
>TRBV11-2
CASSRTPTGSSYNEQFF
>TRBV11-2
CASTSGNTDTQYF
>TRBV21-1
CASSSRLAGGTDTQYF
>TRBV7-3
CASSLLPNTEAFF
>TRBV6-2/TRBV6-3
CASSPYDRGGTEAFF
>TRBV3-1/TRBV3-2
CASSQGGLDGYTF
>TRBV10-3
CAISEHRDKEAFF
>TRBV2
CASSVRQTYEQYF
>TRBV9
CASSILPTGENTEAFF
>TRBV5-5
CASSLARGDGYTF
>TRBV6-5
CASNAWQNTEAFF
>TRBV4-2
CASSQVGGRQADTQYF
>TRBV18
CASSPPLGGGASTDTQYF
>TRBV11-3
CASSLLGATEAFF
>TRBV5-8
CASSDGQATMNTEAFF
>TRBV6-5
CASSPFWATEAFF
>TRBV4-2
CASSQAGLAGDNEQFF
>TRBV6-5
CASSKGIASREQYF
>TRBV29-1
CSVVRRYNRPTEAFF
>TRBV11-3
CASSRDYEQYF
>TRBV5-5
CASSWGTGGRKTQYF
>TRBV11-2
CASSLDTGRGTNEKLFF
>TRBV4-1
CASSQGREGYEQYF
>TRBV7-2
CASSQGTAFGNTIYF
>TRBV3-1/TRBV3-2
CASSQFRETQYF
>TRBV5-5
CASSLVLAGTNTGELFF
>TRBV3-1/TRBV3-2
CASSLRGPSNTGELFF
>TRBV9
CASSVAGGVNNEQFF
>TRBV6-2/TRBV6-3
CASSDDLTGYGYTF
>TRBV7-9
CASRGMYTEAFF
>TRBV28
CAAGGNQPQHF
>TRBV6-5
CASSYAGTPGEKLFF
>TRBV7-9
CASSLRDRDGYTF
>TRBV9
CASSEQGAHGYTF
>TRBV28
CASRTLAGGSDTQYF
>TRBV5-1
CASSPLQGSAYEQYF
>TRBV10-3
CAISESDGGRETQYF